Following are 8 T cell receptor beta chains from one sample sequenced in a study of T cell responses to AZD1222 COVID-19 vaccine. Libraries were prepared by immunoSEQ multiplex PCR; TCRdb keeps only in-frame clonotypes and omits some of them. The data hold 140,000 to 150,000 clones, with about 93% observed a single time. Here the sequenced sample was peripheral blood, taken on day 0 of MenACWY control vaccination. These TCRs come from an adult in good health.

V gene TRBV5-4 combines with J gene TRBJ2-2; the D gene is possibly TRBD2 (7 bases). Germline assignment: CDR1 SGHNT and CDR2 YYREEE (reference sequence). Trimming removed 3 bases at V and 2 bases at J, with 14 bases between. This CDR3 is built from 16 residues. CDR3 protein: CASSSGGTLNTGELFF. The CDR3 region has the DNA TGTGCCAGCAGCTCGGGGGGCACCCTAAACACCGGGGAGCTGTTTTTT.

The CDR3 loop is CASSGSTGTGRNQPQHF. The CDR3 coding sequence is TGTGCCAGCAGTGGGTCCACCGGGACAGGGCGCAATCAGCCCCAGCATTTT. The rearrangement joins TRBV25-1 to TRBJ1-5; 9 positions match TRBD1. Trimming at V came to 4 bases and at J to 2 bases, leaving 9 bases not matched to a gene. This CDR3 region has 17 residues. Germline V gene lookup returns CDR1 MGHDK and CDR2 SYGVNS.

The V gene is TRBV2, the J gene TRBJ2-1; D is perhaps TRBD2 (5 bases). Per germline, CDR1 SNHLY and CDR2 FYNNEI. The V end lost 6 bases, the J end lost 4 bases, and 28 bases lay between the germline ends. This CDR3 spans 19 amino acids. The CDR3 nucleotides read TGTGCCAGCAGCAATCCGACGGCTAGCTCCGAGCCGTTATACAATGAGCAGTTCTTC. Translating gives CASSNPTASSEPLYNEQFF.

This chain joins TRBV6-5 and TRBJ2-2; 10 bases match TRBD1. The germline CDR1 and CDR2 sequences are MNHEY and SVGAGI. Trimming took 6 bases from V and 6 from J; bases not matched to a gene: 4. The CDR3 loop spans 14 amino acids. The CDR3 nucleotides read TGTGCCAGCAGGGGACAGGGGATCGCCGGGGAGCTGTTTTTT. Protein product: CASRGQGIAGELFF.

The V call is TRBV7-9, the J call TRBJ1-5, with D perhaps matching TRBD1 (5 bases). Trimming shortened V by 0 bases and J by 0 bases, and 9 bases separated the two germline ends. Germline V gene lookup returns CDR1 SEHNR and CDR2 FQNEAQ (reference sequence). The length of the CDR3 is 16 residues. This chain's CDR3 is CASSLAGVGSNQPQHF. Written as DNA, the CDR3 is TGTGCCAGCAGCTTAGCGGGGGTAGGTAGCAATCAGCCCCAGCATTTT.

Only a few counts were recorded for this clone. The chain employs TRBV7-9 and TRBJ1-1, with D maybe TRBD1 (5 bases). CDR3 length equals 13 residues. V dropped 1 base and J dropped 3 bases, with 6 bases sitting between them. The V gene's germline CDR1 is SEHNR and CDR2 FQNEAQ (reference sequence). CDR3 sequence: CASSLGGDTEAFF. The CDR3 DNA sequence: TGTGCCAGCAGCTTAGGGGGGGACACTGAAGCTTTCTTT.

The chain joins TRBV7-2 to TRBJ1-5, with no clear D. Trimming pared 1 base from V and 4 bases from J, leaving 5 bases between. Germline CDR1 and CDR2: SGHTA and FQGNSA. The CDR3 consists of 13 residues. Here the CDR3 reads CASSLDENQPQHF. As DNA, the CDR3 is TGTGCCAGCAGCTTAGATGAAAATCAGCCCCAGCATTTT.

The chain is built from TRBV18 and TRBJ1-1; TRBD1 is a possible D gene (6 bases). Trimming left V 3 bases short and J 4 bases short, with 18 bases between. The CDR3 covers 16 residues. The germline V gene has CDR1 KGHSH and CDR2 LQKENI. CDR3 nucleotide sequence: TGTGCCAGCTCACCGGTACAGGGTGGAGGTAGCACTGAAGCTTTCTTT. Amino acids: CASSPVQGGGSTEAFF.